Listed below are T cell receptor beta chains from one sample, sequenced in a study of T cells in tuberculosis. Some clones are missing from TCRdb's copy, which holds only in-frame ones; the method was immunoSEQ multiplex PCR. Of more than 35,000 clones listed, roughly 93% were seen once; the top ten hold roughly 6.4%. The sample comprised PBMCs. These receptors were collected from a donor between 10 and 35 years old with latent tuberculosis or without tuberculosis infection. The CDR3 runs from the conserved cysteine through the conserved F or W. D genes are given only for firm matches. Some rows have no size entry. The others give once, few or many, or a class for an expanded clone.

.,.,TRBV7-2,14,TRBJ1-2,TGTGCCAGCAGCCCTCAGGGCCTTAACTATGGCTACACCTTC,CASSPQGLNYGYTF
.,.,TRBV19,13,TRBJ1-5,TGTGCCAGCAGGAGACAGTTTAATCAGCCCCAGCATTTT,CASRRQFNQPQHF
TRBD1,once,TRBV27,16,TRBJ1-4,TGTGCCAGCAGTTTGGTGGTAGGGGGCTTTAATGAAAAACTGTTTTTT,CASSLVVGGFNEKLFF
TRBD2,.,TRBV4-2,15,TRBJ2-1,TGTGCCAGCAGCCAAGTTAGCGGGGTACTCAATGAGCAGTTCTTC,CASSQVSGVLNEQFF
.,.,TRBV30,18,TRBJ1-2,TGTGCCTGGATAGGTGGTAAAACGCCGATCGGGGATCTCTATGGCTACACCTTC,CAWIGGKTPIGDLYGYTF
.,.,TRBV29-1,11,TRBJ2-3,TGCAGCGTGCATCGGGCAGATACGCAGTATTTT,CSVHRADTQYF
.,once,TRBV2,15,TRBJ1-5,TGTGCCAGCAGTAACACAGGGACGGGCAATCAGCCCCAGCATTTT,CASSNTGTGNQPQHF
TRBD1,.,TRBV19,16,TRBJ1-2,TGTGCCAGTAGTTCCCCCCCCGGGACAGGGTACTATGGCTACACCTTC,CASSSPPGTGYYGYTF
.,.,TRBV4-2,16,TRBJ2-2,TGTGCCAGCAGCCAAGTCGCGACAGCGAACACCGGGGAGCTGTTTTTT,CASSQVATANTGELFF
.,.,TRBV9,17,TRBJ2-3,TGTGCCAGCAGCGTAGGGGGGGTAGCCCATGCCGCAGATACGCAGTATTTT,CASSVGGVAHAADTQYF
TRBD1,.,TRBV12-5,17,TRBJ1-2,TGTGCTAGTGGTTCACGTGGCATGAATGGACAGGTAGTGGGCTACACCTTC,CASGSRGMNGQVVGYTF
TRBD1,.,TRBV7-8,17,TRBJ1-4,TGTGCCAGCAGCCGATCCCGGGACAGGGTAGGGTATGAAAAACTGTTTTTT,CASSRSRDRVGYEKLFF
.,.,TRBV6-5,12,TRBJ2-2,TGTGCCAGCAGTACCCGACAGGGGGAGCTGTTTTTT,CASSTRQGELFF
TRBD1,.,TRBV19,15,TRBJ1-2,TGTGCCAGCTCACACTCCGGGACAGGAGGGGATGGCTACACCTTC,CASSHSGTGGDGYTF
.,.,TRBV10-3,11,TRBJ1-1,TGTGCCATCAGTGAACGGGAGGAAGCTTTCTTT,CAISEREEAFF
.,.,TRBV6-6,15,TRBJ1-3,TGTGCCAGCAGTCGCGACAGTCCTTTTTTAAACACCATATATTTT,CASSRDSPFLNTIYF
TRBD2,.,TRBV27,18,TRBJ2-3,TGTGCCAGCAGTTACCTAGCGGGGGGTATTCCTAGCACAGATACGCAGTATTTT,CASSYLAGGIPSTDTQYF
TRBD1,once,TRBV19,13,TRBJ2-7,TGTGCCAGTAGTATCGGGACAGGGGACGAGCAGTACTTC,CASSIGTGDEQYF
TRBD1,once,TRBV5-6,13,TRBJ2-3,TGTGCCAGCAGCTCACAGGGGGCGGAGACGCAGTATTTT,CASSSQGAETQYF
.,.,TRBV5-1,14,TRBJ1-4,TGCGCCAGCACCTCGGACAGCCTAAATGAAAAACTGTTTTTT,CASTSDSLNEKLFF
TRBD1,.,TRBV5-1,14,TRBJ1-2,TGCGCCAGCAGCTTGGCTTCCAGGGGGCATGGCTACACCTTC,CASSLASRGHGYTF
TRBD1,.,TRBV7-2,15,TRBJ1-6,TGTGCCAGCAACCCCCTGGGAGACAGGGGGTCACCCCTCCACTTT,CASNPLGDRGSPLHF
.,.,TRBV6-1,14,TRBJ1-2,TGTGCCAGCAGTGAATGGAAAAGGGGAGGTGGCTACACCTTC,CASSEWKRGGGYTF
.,.,TRBV6-1,18,TRBJ2-6,TGTGCCAGCAGTGAAAATCTCGTGGGCACCTCTGGGGCCAACGTCCTGACTTTC,CASSENLVGTSGANVLTF
TRBD2,.,TRBV2,14,TRBJ2-7,TGTGCCAGCAGCGAACTTCGGGACTCCCGGGGAGGGTCCTTC,CASSELRDSRGGSF
TRBD1,.,TRBV11-2,15,TRBJ1-2,TGTGCCAGCAGCTTAGGACAGGGGGCCCCCTATGGCTACACCTTC,CASSLGQGAPYGYTF
.,.,TRBV29-1,12,TRBJ1-5,TGCAGCGTCGGACAAGTTAATCAGCCCCAGCATTTT,CSVGQVNQPQHF
.,.,TRBV27,15,TRBJ1-2,TGTGCCAGCAGCCACAGACAGGAAGATGGATATGGCTACACCTTC,CASSHRQEDGYGYTF
TRBD1,once,TRBV5-1,14,TRBJ2-3,TGCGCCAGCAGCTTGTCAGGGGGTCCAGATACGCAGTATTTT,CASSLSGGPDTQYF
.,.,TRBV5-8,12,TRBJ1-1,TGTGCCAGCAGCTTACGGACAATATCAACTTTCTTT,CASSLRTISTFF
.,.,TRBV28,18,TRBJ2-3,TGTGCCAGCAGTTTATTGGGAAGGTGGGGGGGCGATACAGATACGCAGTATTTT,CASSLLGRWGGDTDTQYF
.,few,TRBV18,12,TRBJ1-2,TGTGCCAGCTCAACAGGGAGCTATGACTACACCTTC,CASSTGSYDYTF
.,.,TRBV10-2,15,TRBJ1-1,TGCGCCAGCAGTGAGTCGGAGACAGCGAACACTGAAGCTTTCTTT,CASSESETANTEAFF
.,.,TRBV5-1,14,TRBJ1-2,TGCGCCAGCAGCTTGGTCACAGACCCCTTTGGCTACACCTTC,CASSLVTDPFGYTF
TRBD1,.,TRBV19,16,TRBJ1-2,TGTGCCAGTAGTATGTTCCCCACAGGGGGCGACTATGGCTACACCTTC,CASSMFPTGGDYGYTF
TRBD1,.,TRBV5-6,16,TRBJ1-4,TGTGCCAGCAGTTATAATACAGGGGCAACTAATGAAAAACTGTTTTTT,CASSYNTGATNEKLFF
TRBD1,.,TRBV11-2,16,TRBJ1-6,TGTGCCAGCAGCTTGGGCAGGGGGCGGAGGAATTCACCCCTCCACTTT,CASSLGRGRRNSPLHF
.,.,TRBV7-8,16,TRBJ2-2,TGTGCCAGCAGCTTAGTCCTAGCCCCGAACACCGGGGAGCTGTTTTTT,CASSLVLAPNTGELFF
.,.,TRBV6-6,14,TRBJ1-2,TGTGCCAGCACTCCTGATTGGGCCGGCTATGGCTACACCTTC,CASTPDWAGYGYTF
TRBD2,.,TRBV25-1,14,TRBJ2-7,TGTGCCAGCAGTGGCCAGCGGGGATCCTACGAGCAGTACTTC,CASSGQRGSYEQYF
TRBD1,.,TRBV2,15,TRBJ2-4,TGTGCCAGCAGTGGGGGACAGGGTTTTGGAAACATTCAGTACTTC,CASSGGQGFGNIQYF
.,.,TRBV30,13,TRBJ1-1,TGTGCCTGGAGTGCACAGATGAACACTGAAGCTTTCTTT,CAWSAQMNTEAFF
.,.,TRBV6-1,16,TRBJ1-3,TGTGCCAGCAGTGAACTCGGAGGGACGGGTGGAAACACCATATATTTT,CASSELGGTGGNTIYF
TRBD2,few,TRBV27,17,TRBJ2-4,TGTGCCAGCAGTTTATCCCCGACTAGCGGGGGGGCCGACATTCAGTACTTC,CASSLSPTSGGADIQYF
TRBD1,.,TRBV7-9,16,TRBJ1-3,TGTGCCAGCAGCAAGAACAGGGGAGGAATTGGAAACACCATATATTTT,CASSKNRGGIGNTIYF
.,.,TRBV29-1,14,TRBJ2-5,TGCAGCGCCCGACGGCGGGGGCCCCAAGAGACCCAGTACTTC,CSARRRGPQETQYF
.,.,TRBV4-1,14,TRBJ1-1,TGCGCCAGCAGCCAAGATCAAGGGGTCACTGAAGCTTTCTTT,CASSQDQGVTEAFF
.,.,TRBV27,15,TRBJ1-4,TGTGCCAGCAGCTCCCCCGGGCGGGGCGATGAAAAACTGTTTTTT,CASSSPGRGDEKLFF
TRBD2,.,TRBV29-1,14,TRBJ2-3,TGCAGCCTCCTCGGGGGGGATGGTACAGATACGCAGTATTTT,CSLLGGDGTDTQYF
TRBD1,.,TRBV7-8,17,TRBJ1-2,TGTGCCAGCAGCTTATCTATTGTGACAGGGGGAAACTATGGCTACACCTTC,CASSLSIVTGGNYGYTF
TRBD2,.,TRBV9,15,TRBJ2-1,TGTGCCAGCAGCGACCTAGCGGGTAACTACAATGAGCAGTTCTTC,CASSDLAGNYNEQFF
.,.,TRBV7-9,15,TRBJ1-3,TGTGCCAGCAGCTTACGGGAGGAAAGCGGAAACACCATATATTTT,CASSLREESGNTIYF
TRBD1,.,TRBV19,13,TRBJ1-2,TGTGCCAGTAGTATCAACAGGGGCGAGGGCTACACCTTC,CASSINRGEGYTF
TRBD2,.,TRBV10-3,17,TRBJ2-3,TGTGCCACAGCCCCGGGACTAGCGGCGACTAGCACAGATACGCAGTATTTT,CATAPGLAATSTDTQYF
.,.,TRBV19,16,TRBJ2-2,TGTGCCAGTAGTACGGGCACAGGTACGAACACCGGGGAGCTGTTTTTT,CASSTGTGTNTGELFF
TRBD1,.,TRBV2,15,TRBJ2-7,TGTGCCAGCAGTGTTCGGGCCGGGACAGCCTACGAGCAGTACTTC,CASSVRAGTAYEQYF
.,.,TRBV6-4,11,TRBJ1-2,TGTGCCAGGGGAACAGGGTCTGGCTACACCTTC,CARGTGSGYTF